This entry is about one TCR beta chain. The antigen remains unidentified. These data originate in a study of cytomegalovirus exposure and HLA in healthy donors. Study-wide context: The 120 million or so unique TCR beta sequences, from some 170 million T cells, were found by an earlier analysis.

The V gene lost 4 bases and the J gene lost 0 bases, with 13 bases spanning the gap. The CDR3 runs 16 residues. CDR1 is SEHNR, CDR2 FQNEAQ, per germline (reference sequence). 13 Jbeta primers and 60 Vbeta primers were used for the PCR. How the authors handled the data: Around 10 million of the 60 million to 80 million unique TCR beta chains counted in a later analysis were shared. Repertoires were generated with immunoSEQ multiplex PCR, while TCRdb's copy carries only in-frame clones and drops some. V and J calls and clone size come straight from that table; D and trimming were deduced from the DNA. In the table there are 200,000 to 250,000 clones, over 70% of which are singletons. The study, taken as a whole, reports: In the analysis, some V segments, TRBV6-2 and TRBV6-3 included, were excluded as indistinguishable.

The TCR sequence derives from a boy aged 2 to 10 in good health and CMV-seronegative. Sequencing was done on a sample of PBMCs. The chain couples TRBV7-9 to TRBJ2-1; D is perhaps TRBD1 (6 bases). CDR3 loop: CASSSNRVGSYNEQFF. In DNA, the CDR3 is TGTGCCAGCAGCTCCAACAGGGTCGGCTCCTACAATGAGCAGTTCTTC.